The clone carrying this T cell receptor (beta chain) came up a few times. Its cognate antigen is unknown. This sample is part of a study of T cells in Graves' hyperthyroidism and ophthalmopathy. Study results and limitations: Prediction of ophthalmopathy progression came a median about 6 months pre-onset.

The CDR3 length is 12 residues. The ends were cut back, 5 bases at V and 7 bases at J, with 11 bases in the middle. Germline CDR1 is SGHAT and CDR2 is FQNNGV. Criteria for exclusion of patients were uncontrolled infection, other autoimmune disease, pregnancy or lactation. Researchers amplified the TCR beta CDR3 regions from RNA transcripts. RT-PCR in the first round (using the HTBI primer set) targeted the TCR CDR3. TCRdb ran MiXCR on the multiplex PCR reads and lists one entry per CDR3 protein. The sample holds hundreds of thousands of distinct CDR3 sequences, approximately 23% seen once. The sequenced material came from blood. This clonotype originated in a man aged 30-40 years with Graves' ophthalmopathy. The chain links TRBV11-2 to TRBJ2-5; no clear D gene. CDR3 nucleotide sequence: TGTGCCAGCAGCCTTAGTCGAGGGACCCAGTACTTC. Amino acids: CASSLSRGTQYF.